The 6 T cell receptor beta chains listed next were all sequenced from one sample in a study of CD8+CD57+ T cells in acquired aplastic anemia. Genomic DNA, the template, was used for profiling of the TCR beta VDJ and CDR3. Via MiXCR, TCRdb re-called the reads, giving one row per CDR3 protein. The table lists about 130,000 distinct CDR3 sequences, around two fifths of them singletons. Input material: sorted CD4+, CD8+, or CD8+CD57+ T cells (not recorded which) from PBMCs. The receptors shown here come from a human donor in good health, serving as a control.

This clonotype came up many times. DNA of the CDR3: TGCGCCAGCAGTCAACAGGGGTTTGGCTACACCTTC. The encoded protein is CASSQQGFGYTF. This chain links TRBV5-1 with TRBJ1-2, with 7 bases lining up with TRBD1. Germline CDR1 and CDR2: SGHRS and YFSETQ. The CDR3 consists of 12 residues. V gave up 5 bases and J gave up 7 bases; unmatched junction bases: 5.

This clonotype was counted between two and nine times. The V call is TRBV5-1, the J call TRBJ1-1; 7 positions match TRBD1. Germline CDR1 is SGHRS and CDR2 is YFSETQ. J was trimmed by 1 base and V by 0 bases; bases with no gene match: 6. The CDR3 is 16 amino acids. CDR3 in DNA: TGCGCCAGCAGCTTGGCAGGGGGGATACGGAACACTGAAGCTTTCTTT. It specifies CASSLAGGIRNTEAFF.

V usage is TRBV2 and J usage is TRBJ2-7; D tentatively reads TRBD1 or TRBD2 (5 bases each). Trimming stripped 1 base from V and 2 bases from J, with 9 bases between. Germline V gives CDR1 SNHLY, CDR2 FYNNEI. CDR3 size: 14 residues. The CDR3 bases are TGTGCCAGCAGTGAAGAGATGGGGGCCTACGAGCAGTACTTC. Residues: CASSEEMGAYEQYF.

The chain is built from TRBV29-1 and TRBJ1-6, with D uncertain. The V end lost 8 bases, the J end lost 7 bases, and 12 bases lay between the germline ends. There are 12 residues in the CDR3. Germline V gene sequence: CDR1 SQVTM, CDR2 ANQGSEA. The CDR3, as DNA: TGCAGCTTAGAGGGTTCCAATTCACCCCTCCACTTT. This encodes CSLEGSNSPLHF.

This clonotype came up many times. CDR3 nucleotides: TGTGCCAGCAGTTACTCGTACAGGGTGGCGGCTGAAGCTTTCTTT. Its protein product is CASSYSYRVAAEAFF. This chain connects TRBV6-6 to TRBJ1-1; maybe TRBD1 (6 bases). CDR3 length: 15 amino acids. Per germline, CDR1 MNHNY and CDR2 SVGAGI (reference sequence). The V end lost 0 bases, the J end lost 6 bases, and 14 bases lay between the germline ends.

The chain uses TRBV18 and TRBJ2-7, with D hard to call. The CDR3 spans 13 residues. Germline V lookup: CDR1 KGHSH, CDR2 LQKENI. Trimming pared 1 base from V and 7 bases from J, leaving 11 bases between. The CDR3 here is CASSPRSNQEQYF. Written as DNA, the CDR3 is TGTGCCAGCTCACCACGGAGCAATCAAGAGCAGTACTTC.